This record concerns one T cell receptor (beta chain) sequence. Antigen: not known. The data are from a study of shared clonotypes between healthy human individuals. General study findings and limits: Sequencing depth was a factor that was expected to affect clonotype sharing among donors.

The split of CD4+ cells yielded CD45RA+ naive and CD45RA-negative memory subsets. Running of the assay took place at deep level. Genomic DNA of each subset was evenly split across several immunoSEQ plates. Produced via immunoSEQ multiplex PCR; TCRdb's table is partial and in-frame only. The sample records fewer than 850,000 clones, about two thirds being singletons. The CDR3 runs 19 residues. With V trimmed by 3 bases and J by 5 bases, 15 bases remained unmatched. The germline V gene encodes CDR1 LNHNV and CDR2 YYDKDF (reference sequence). The sample was memory CD4+ T cells sorted from blood. The sample's subset: CD45RA-negative fraction. This TCR came from a woman aged 25 to 39 in good health. The rearrangement links TRBV15 to TRBJ1-5; 11 bases fit TRBD1. Here the CDR3 reads CATSRGVGQGAFDDQPQHF. In DNA form, the CDR3 reads TGTGCCACCAGCAGGGGCGTAGGACAGGGGGCTTTTGATGATCAGCCCCAGCATTTT.